The entry below gives a single T cell receptor beta chain sequence along with its context. The sample is drawn from a study of control samples from healthy donors and cancer patients. The protocol was immunoSEQ multiplex PCR, while the TCRdb copy is restricted to in-frame clones and leaves out a portion. The profile shows around 90,000 clones, under 90% of them singletons. This CDR3 has 15 residues. V lost 1 base and J 8 bases, leaving 16 bases between the germline ends. CDR1 LGHNA and CDR2 YSLEER come from the germline V gene. The J gene is TRBJ2-3, the V gene TRBV4-3; unclear D gene. Sequenced material: blood. The receptor comes from a woman aged 35 to 49 in good health. The CDR3 nucleotides are TGCGCCAGCAGCCAAGTGGTACGAAGTGGTACTACGCAGTATTTT. This sequence encodes CASSQVVRSGTTQYF.